The sequence of this TCR beta chain was determined in a study of shared clonotypes between healthy human individuals. The method was immunoSEQ multiplex PCR; TCRdb's version includes in-frame clones alone and lacks a portion of them. The profile shows 470,000 or so clones, approximately 82% of them singletons. Specimen: PBMCs. This sequence was found in a woman aged 40 to 55 in good health. Some clones in this sample may be carry-over from other donors' samples.

The CDR3 DNA is TGTGCCCTGGGCGCAGGCACAGATACGCAGTATTTT. Protein: CALGAGTDTQYF. This chain connects TRBV30 to TRBJ2-3; no clear D gene. Germline CDR1 reads GTSNPN; CDR2 reads SVGIG (reference sequence). The germline V and J ends were trimmed by 8 bases and 1 base, with 10 bases remaining between them. This CDR3 contains 12 residues.